Below, one T cell receptor (beta chain) is given with its context. The data stem from a study of blood T cell repertoires in COVID-19. The method was immunoSEQ multiplex PCR; TCRdb's version includes in-frame clones alone and lacks a portion of them. Among some 44,000 clones listed, around 79% were seen once. Germline CDR1 KGHSH, CDR2 LQKENI. The CDR3 covers 16 residues. The ends were cut back, 2 bases at V and 1 base at J, with 14 bases in the middle. The sequence was obtained from a woman aged 60-75 years with acute or convalescent COVID-19. The V gene is TRBV18, the J gene TRBJ1-1; D is perhaps TRBD1 (6 bases). Sequencing input: peripheral blood. In nucleotides, the CDR3 is TGTGCCAGCTCACCAACCACCGGGACAAAGAACACTGAAGCTTTCTTT. It yields the protein CASSPTTGTKNTEAFF. The complete variable domain, with remaining parts taken from reference TRBV18 and TRBJ1-1, reads NAGVMQNPRHLVRRRGQEARLRCSPMKGHSHVYWYRQLPEEGLKFMVYLQKENIIDESGMPKERFSAEFPKEGPSILRIQQVVRGDSAAYFCASSPTTGTKNTEAFFGQGTRLTVV.